This TCR beta chain appears in the sequencing data of a study of blood T cell repertoires in COVID-19. There are 13 residues in the CDR3. Germline V gives CDR1 KGHDR, CDR2 SFDVKD. V was pared by 4 bases and J by 5 bases, with 2 bases of the junction left unmatched. Some clones are missing from TCRdb's copy, which holds only in-frame ones; the method was immunoSEQ multiplex PCR. The sample comprises around 62,000 clones, approximately 85% of which are singletons, and around two fifths rests with the top ten. What was sequenced was peripheral blood. The sequence was collected from a woman aged 60-75 years with COVID-19, enrolled during active disease. The chain carries TRBV24-1 and TRBJ1-1; 8 bases agree with TRBD1. For the CDR3, the DNA is TGTGCCACCAGTGAACGGGACAGGACTGAAGCTTTCTTT. Its protein is CATSERDRTEAFF.